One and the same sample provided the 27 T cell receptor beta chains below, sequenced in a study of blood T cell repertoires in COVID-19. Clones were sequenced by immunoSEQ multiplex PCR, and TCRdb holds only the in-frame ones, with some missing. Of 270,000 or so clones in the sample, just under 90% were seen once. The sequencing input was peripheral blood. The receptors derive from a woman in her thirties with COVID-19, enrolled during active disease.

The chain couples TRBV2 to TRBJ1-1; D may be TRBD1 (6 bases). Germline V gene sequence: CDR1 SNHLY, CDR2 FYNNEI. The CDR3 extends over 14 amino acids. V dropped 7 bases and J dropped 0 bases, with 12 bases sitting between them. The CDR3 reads CASTLQGMNTEAFF. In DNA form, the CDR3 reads TGTGCCAGCACCCTCCAGGGGATGAACACTGAAGCTTTCTTT.

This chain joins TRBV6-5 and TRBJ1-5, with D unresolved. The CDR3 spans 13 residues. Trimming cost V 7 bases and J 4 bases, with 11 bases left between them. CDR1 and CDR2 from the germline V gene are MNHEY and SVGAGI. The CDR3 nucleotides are TGTGCCAGCAATTTGGGCATTAATCAGCCCCAGCATTTT. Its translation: CASNLGINQPQHF.

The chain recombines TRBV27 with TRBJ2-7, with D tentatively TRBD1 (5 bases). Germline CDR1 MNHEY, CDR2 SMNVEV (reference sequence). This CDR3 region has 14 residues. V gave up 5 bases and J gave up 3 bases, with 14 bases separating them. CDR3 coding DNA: TGTGCCAGCAGTCCCGACGACAGATACTACGAGCAGTACTTC. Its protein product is CASSPDDRYYEQYF.

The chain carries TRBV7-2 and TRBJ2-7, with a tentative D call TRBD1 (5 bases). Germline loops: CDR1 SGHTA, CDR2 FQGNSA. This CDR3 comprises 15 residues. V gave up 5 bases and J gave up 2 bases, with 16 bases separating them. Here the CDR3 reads CASSRQPLTAYEQYF. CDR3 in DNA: TGTGCCAGCAGCCGCCAGCCCCTGACAGCCTACGAGCAGTACTTC. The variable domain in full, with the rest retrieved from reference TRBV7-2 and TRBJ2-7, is GAGVSQSPSNKVTEKGKDVELRCDPISGHTALYWYRQSLGQGLEFLIYFQGNSAPDKSGLPSDRFSAERTGGSVSTLTIQRTQQEDSAVYLCASSRQPLTAYEQYFGPGTRLTVT.

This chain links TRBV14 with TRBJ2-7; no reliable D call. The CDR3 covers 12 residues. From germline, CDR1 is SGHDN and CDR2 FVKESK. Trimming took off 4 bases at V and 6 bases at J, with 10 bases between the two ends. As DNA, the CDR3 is TGTGCCAGCAGCCCGTCCCTCCTCGAGCAGTACTTC. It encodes CASSPSLLEQYF.

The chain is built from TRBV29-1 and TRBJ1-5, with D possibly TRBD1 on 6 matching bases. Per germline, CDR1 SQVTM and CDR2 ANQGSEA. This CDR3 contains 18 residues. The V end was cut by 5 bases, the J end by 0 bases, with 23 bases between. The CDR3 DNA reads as TGCAGCGTTCCCGCCGGGCGAGGACAGATAAATAGCAATCAGCCCCAGCATTTT. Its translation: CSVPAGRGQINSNQPQHF.

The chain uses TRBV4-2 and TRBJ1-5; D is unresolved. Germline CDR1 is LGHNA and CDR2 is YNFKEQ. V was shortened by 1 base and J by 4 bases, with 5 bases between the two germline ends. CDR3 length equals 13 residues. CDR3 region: CASSQGRNQPQHF. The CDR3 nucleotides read TGTGCCAGCAGCCAAGGGCGGAATCAGCCCCAGCATTTT.

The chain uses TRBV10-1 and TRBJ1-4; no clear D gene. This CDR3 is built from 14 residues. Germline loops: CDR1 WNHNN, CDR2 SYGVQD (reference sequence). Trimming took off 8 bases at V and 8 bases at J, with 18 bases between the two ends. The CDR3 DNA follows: TGCGCCAGCTTTGGTTCGAGCCGTAAAGAAAAACTGTTTTTT. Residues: CASFGSSRKEKLFF.

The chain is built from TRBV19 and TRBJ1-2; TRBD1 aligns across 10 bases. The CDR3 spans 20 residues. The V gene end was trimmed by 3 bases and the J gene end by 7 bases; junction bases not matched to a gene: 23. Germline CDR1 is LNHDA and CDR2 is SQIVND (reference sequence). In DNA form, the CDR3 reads TGTGCCAGTAGTATTATTGGTGTACGGGACAGGGGCTCTACCCCGCTTGGCTACACCTTC. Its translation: CASSIIGVRDRGSTPLGYTF.

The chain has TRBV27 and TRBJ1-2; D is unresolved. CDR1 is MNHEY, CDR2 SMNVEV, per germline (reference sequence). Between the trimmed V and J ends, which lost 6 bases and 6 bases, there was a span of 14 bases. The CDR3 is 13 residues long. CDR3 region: CASRNGNPHGYTF. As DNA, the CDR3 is TGTGCCAGCAGGAACGGGAATCCACATGGCTACACCTTC.

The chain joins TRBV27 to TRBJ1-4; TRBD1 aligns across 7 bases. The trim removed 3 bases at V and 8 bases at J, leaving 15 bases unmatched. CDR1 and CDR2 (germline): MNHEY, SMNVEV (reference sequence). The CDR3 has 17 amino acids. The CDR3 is CASSFIGIGDSHEKLFF. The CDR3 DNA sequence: TGTGCCAGCAGTTTCATAGGAATCGGGGACAGCCACGAAAAACTGTTTTTT.

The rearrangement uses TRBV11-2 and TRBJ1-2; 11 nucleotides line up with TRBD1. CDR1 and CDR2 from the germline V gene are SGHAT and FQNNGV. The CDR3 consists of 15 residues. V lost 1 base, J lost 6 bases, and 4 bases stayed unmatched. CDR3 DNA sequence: TGTGCCAGCAGCTTAGGAGGGACAGGGGGTCATGGCTACACCTTC. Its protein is CASSLGGTGGHGYTF.

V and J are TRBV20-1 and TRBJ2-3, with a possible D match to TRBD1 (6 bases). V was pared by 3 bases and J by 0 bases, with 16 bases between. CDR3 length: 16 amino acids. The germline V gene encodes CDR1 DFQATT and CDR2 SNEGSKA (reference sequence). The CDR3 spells CSASKGVTSSTDTQYF. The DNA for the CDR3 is TGCAGTGCTAGTAAGGGGGTAACATCTAGCACAGATACGCAGTATTTT.

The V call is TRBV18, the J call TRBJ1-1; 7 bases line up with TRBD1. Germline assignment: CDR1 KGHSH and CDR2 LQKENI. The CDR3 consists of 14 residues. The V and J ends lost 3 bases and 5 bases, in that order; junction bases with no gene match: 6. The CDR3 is CASSPPGQITEAFF. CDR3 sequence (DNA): TGTGCCAGCTCACCTCCGGGACAGATAACTGAAGCTTTCTTT. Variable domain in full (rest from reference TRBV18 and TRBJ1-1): NAGVMQNPRHLVRRRGQEARLRCSPMKGHSHVYWYRQLPEEGLKFMVYLQKENIIDESGMPKERFSAEFPKEGPSILRIQQVVRGDSAAYFCASSPPGQITEAFFGQGTRLTVV.

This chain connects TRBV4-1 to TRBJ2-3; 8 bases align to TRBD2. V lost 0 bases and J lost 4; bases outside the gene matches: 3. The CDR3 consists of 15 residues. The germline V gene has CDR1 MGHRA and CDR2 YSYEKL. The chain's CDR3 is CASSQDREGSDTQYF. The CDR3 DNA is TGCGCCAGCAGCCAAGATCGGGAGGGTTCAGATACGCAGTATTTT.

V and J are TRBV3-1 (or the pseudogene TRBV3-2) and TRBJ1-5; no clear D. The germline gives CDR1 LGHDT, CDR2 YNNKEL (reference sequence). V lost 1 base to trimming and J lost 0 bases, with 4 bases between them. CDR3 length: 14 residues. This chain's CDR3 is CASSQAYSNQPQHF. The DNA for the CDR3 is TGTGCCAGCAGCCAAGCGTATAGCAATCAGCCCCAGCATTTT.

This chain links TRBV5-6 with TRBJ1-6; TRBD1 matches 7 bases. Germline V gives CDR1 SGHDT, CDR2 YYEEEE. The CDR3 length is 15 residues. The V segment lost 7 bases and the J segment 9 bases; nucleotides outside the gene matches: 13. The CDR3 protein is CASPLPGDSTSPLHF. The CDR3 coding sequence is TGTGCCAGCCCCCTACCTGGGGACAGTACTTCACCCCTCCACTTT.

CDR3 loop: CASSLVENSPLHF. CDR3 nucleotides: TGTGCCAGCAGTTTAGTTGAGAATTCACCCCTCCACTTT. The rearrangement joins TRBV27 to TRBJ1-6, with D unresolved. CDR1 is MNHEY and CDR2 is SMNVEV in the germline V gene (reference sequence). V was cut by 2 bases and J by 7 bases, with 6 bases left in between. The CDR3 sequence is 13 residues long.

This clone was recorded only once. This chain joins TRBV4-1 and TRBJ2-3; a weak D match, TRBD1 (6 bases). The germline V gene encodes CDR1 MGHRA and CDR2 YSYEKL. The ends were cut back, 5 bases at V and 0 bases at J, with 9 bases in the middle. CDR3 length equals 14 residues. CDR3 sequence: CASSFQGSTDTQYF. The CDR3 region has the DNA TGCGCCAGCAGCTTCCAGGGGAGCACAGATACGCAGTATTTT.

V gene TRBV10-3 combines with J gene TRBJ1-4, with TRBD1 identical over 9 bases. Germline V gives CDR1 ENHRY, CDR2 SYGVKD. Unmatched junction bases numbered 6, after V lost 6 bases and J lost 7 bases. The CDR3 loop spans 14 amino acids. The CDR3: CAISGTGSSEKLFF. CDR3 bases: TGTGCCATCAGCGGGACAGGGAGCAGTGAAAAACTGTTTTTT.

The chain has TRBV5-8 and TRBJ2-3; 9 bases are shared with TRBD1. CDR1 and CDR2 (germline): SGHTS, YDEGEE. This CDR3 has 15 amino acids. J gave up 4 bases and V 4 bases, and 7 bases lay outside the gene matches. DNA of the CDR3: TGTGCCAGCAGCGCGGGACAGGGTTATGCAGATACGCAGTATTTT. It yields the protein CASSAGQGYADTQYF. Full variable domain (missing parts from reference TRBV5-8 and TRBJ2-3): EAGVTQSPTHLIKTRGQQATLRCSPISGHTSVYWYQQALGLGLQFLLWYDEGEERNRGNFPPRFSGRQFPNYSSELNVNALELEDSALYLCASSAGQGYADTQYFGPGTRLTVL.

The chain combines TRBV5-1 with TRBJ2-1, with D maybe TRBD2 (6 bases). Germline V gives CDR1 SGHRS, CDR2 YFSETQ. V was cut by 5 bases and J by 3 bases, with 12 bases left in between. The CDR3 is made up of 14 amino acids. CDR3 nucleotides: TGCGCCAGCAGTTCGGGACTTTTCTACAATGAGCAGTTCTTC. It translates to CASSSGLFYNEQFF.

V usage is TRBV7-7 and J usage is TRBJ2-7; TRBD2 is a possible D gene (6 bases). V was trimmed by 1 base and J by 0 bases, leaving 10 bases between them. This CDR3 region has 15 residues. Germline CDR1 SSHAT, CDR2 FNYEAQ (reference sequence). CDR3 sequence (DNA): TGTGCCAGCAGCTTAGGCCGGGGGTACTCCTACGAGCAGTACTTC. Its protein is CASSLGRGYSYEQYF.

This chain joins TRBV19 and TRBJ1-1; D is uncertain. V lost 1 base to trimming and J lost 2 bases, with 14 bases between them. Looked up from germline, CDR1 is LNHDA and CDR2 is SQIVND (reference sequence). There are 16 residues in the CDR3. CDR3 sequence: CASSIVPSGSNTEAFF. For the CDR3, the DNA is TGTGCCAGTAGTATAGTCCCCTCGGGGTCCAACACTGAAGCTTTCTTT.

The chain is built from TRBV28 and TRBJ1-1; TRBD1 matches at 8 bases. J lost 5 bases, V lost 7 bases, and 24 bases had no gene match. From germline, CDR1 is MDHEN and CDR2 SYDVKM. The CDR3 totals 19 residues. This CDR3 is CASTASSGGLGGTKTEAFF. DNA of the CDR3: TGTGCCAGCACCGCTTCATCAGGGGGCCTTGGTGGGACCAAGACTGAAGCTTTCTTT.

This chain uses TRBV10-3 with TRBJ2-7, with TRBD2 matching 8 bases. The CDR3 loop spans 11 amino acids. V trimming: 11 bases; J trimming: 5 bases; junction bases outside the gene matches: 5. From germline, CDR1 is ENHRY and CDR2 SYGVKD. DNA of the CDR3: TGTGCCGCCGGGAGGGGACACGAGCAGTACTTC. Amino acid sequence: CAAGRGHEQYF.

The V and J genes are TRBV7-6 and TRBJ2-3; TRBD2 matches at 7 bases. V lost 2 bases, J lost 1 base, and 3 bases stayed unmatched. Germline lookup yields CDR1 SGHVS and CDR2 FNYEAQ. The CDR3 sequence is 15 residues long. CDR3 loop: CASSLSGRGTDTQYF. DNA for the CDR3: TGTGCCAGCAGCTTATCTGGGAGGGGCACAGATACGCAGTATTTT. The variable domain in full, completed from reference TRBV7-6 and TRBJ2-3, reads GAGVSQSPRYKVTKRGQDVALRCDPISGHVSLYWYRQALGQGPEFLTYFNYEAQQDKSGLPNDRFSAERPEGSISTLTIQRTEQRDSAMYRCASSLSGRGTDTQYFGPGTRLTVL.